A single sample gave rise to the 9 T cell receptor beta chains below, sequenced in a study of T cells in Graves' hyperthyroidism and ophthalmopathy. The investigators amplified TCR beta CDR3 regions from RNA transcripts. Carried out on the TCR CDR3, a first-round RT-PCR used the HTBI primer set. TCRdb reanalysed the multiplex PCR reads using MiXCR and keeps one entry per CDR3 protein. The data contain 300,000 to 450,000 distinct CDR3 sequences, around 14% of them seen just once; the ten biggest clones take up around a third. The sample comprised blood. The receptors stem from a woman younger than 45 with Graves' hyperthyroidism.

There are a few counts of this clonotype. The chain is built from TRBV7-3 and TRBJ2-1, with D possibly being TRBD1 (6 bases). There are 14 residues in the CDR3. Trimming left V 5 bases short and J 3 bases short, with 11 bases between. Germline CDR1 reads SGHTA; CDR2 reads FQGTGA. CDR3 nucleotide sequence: TGTGCCAGCAGCCCACAGGGTCTCTACAATGAGCAGTTCTTC. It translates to CASSPQGLYNEQFF.

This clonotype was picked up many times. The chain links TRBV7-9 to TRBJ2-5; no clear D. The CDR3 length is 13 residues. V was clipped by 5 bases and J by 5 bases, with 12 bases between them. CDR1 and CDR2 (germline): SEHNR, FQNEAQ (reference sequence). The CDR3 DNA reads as TGTGCCAGCAGCACCAGCCATGCGGAGACCCAGTACTTC. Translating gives CASSTSHAETQYF. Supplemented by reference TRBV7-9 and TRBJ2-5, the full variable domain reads DTGVSQNPRHKITKRGQNVTFRCDPISEHNRLYWYRQTLGQGPEFLTYFQNEAQLEKSRLLSDRFSAERPKGSFSTLEIQRTEQGDSAMYLCASSTSHAETQYFGPGTRLLVL.

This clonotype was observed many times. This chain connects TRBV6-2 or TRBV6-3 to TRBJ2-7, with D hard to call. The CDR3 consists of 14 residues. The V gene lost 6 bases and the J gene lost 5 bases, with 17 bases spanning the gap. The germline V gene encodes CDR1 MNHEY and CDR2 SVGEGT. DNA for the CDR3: TGTGCCAGCAGACCGCTTCGGACGGGCCACGAGCAGTACTTC. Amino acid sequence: CASRPLRTGHEQYF.

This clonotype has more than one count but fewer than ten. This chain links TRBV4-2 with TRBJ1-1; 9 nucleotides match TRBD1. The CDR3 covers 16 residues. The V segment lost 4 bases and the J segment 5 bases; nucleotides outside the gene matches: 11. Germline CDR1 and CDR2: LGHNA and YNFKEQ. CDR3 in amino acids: CASSLRGQGYGTEAFF. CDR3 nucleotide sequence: TGTGCCAGCAGCCTAAGGGGACAGGGTTACGGGACTGAAGCTTTCTTT.

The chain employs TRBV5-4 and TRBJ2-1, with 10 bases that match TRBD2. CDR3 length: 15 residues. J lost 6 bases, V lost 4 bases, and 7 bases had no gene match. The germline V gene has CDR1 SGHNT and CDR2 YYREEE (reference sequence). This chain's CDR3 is CASSHSGTSVNEQFF. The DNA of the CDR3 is TGTGCCAGCAGCCATTCCGGGACTAGCGTCAATGAGCAGTTCTTC.

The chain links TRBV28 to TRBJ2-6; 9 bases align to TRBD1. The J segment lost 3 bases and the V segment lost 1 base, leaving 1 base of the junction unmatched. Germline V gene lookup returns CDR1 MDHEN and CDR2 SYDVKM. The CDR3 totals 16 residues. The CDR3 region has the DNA TGTGCCAGCAGTTTATACAGGGGGCGTGGGGCCAACGTCCTGACTTTC. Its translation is CASSLYRGRGANVLTF.

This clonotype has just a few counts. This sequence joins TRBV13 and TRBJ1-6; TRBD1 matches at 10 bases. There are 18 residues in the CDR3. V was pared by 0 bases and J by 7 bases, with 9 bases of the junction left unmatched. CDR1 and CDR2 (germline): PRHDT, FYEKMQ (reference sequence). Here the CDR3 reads CASSLGRTGQGRNSPLHF. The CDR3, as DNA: TGTGCCAGCAGCTTAGGACGAACGGGACAGGGGAGGAATTCACCCCTCCACTTT.

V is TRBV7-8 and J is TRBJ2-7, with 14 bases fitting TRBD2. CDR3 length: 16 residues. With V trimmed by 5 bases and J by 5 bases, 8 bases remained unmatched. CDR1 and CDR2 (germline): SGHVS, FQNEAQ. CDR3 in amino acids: CASSNRLAGGPNEQYF. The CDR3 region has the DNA TGTGCCAGCAGCAACCGACTAGCGGGAGGGCCCAACGAGCAGTACTTC.

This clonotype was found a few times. In DNA, the CDR3 is TGCAGTGCTAGATCCCTTACCGACGGAAACATGAACACTGAAGCTTTCTTT. This encodes CSARSLTDGNMNTEAFF. The chain carries TRBV20-1 and TRBJ1-1; D is ambiguous. Germline V CDR1 and CDR2: DFQATT, SNEGSKA (reference sequence). The CDR3 runs to 17 residues. V was shortened by 2 bases and J by 0 bases, with 19 bases between the two germline ends.